Each of the 12 T cell receptor beta chains below was sequenced from the same sample in a study of T cells in Graves' hyperthyroidism and ophthalmopathy. The TCR beta CDR3 regions underwent amplification using RNA transcripts as the source. TCR CDR3 underwent first-round RT-PCR with the HTBI primer set. One entry per CDR3 protein, called by TCRdb with MiXCR from the multiplex PCR reads. The sample records hundreds of thousands of distinct CDR3 sequences, roughly 13% being singletons. The specimen sequenced was blood. These TCRs come from a middle-aged woman with Graves' ophthalmopathy.

V is TRBV16 and J is TRBJ1-2, with TRBD1 matching 10 bases. Trimming removed 4 bases from V and 1 base from J; junction bases left unmatched: 3. Germline V gene data show CDR1 as KGHSY and CDR2 as FQNENV. The CDR3 contains 15 residues. CDR3 region: CASSRGTGVNYGYTF. Here the CDR3 DNA reads TGTGCCAGCAGCCGCGGGACAGGGGTTAACTATGGCTACACCTTC.

This clonotype has a count of ten or more. The V call is TRBV7-9, the J call TRBJ2-7, with 9 positions matching TRBD2. After removal of 2 bases from V and 2 bases from J, the junction contained 7 bases not matched to a gene. The CDR3 is made up of 16 amino acids. CDR1 and CDR2 from the germline V gene are SEHNR and FQNEAQ (reference sequence). CDR3 region: CASSLSGREGTYEQYF. The CDR3 DNA reads as TGTGCCAGCAGCTTATCTGGGCGGGAGGGTACCTACGAGCAGTACTTC. Full variable domain (remainder filled in from reference TRBV7-9 and TRBJ2-7): DTGVSQNPRHKITKRGQNVTFRCDPISEHNRLYWYRQTLGQGPEFLTYFQNEAQLEKSRLLSDRFSAERPKGSFSTLEIQRTEQGDSAMYLCASSLSGREGTYEQYFGPGTRLTVT.

This clonotype was recorded many times. V usage is TRBV15 and J usage is TRBJ1-5; D perhaps matches TRBD1 (5 bases). With 0 bases removed from V and 5 bases from J, the gap between germline ends came to 11 bases. From germline, CDR1 is LNHNV and CDR2 YYDKDF (reference sequence). There are 15 residues in the CDR3. CDR3 residues: CATSRDREWHQPQHF. The CDR3 DNA reads as TGTGCCACCAGCAGAGACAGGGAATGGCATCAGCCCCAGCATTTT.

This clonotype was counted between two and nine times. The genes are TRBV7-6 and TRBJ2-5; 8 nucleotides agree with TRBD2. After removal of 4 bases from V and 1 base from J, the junction contained 8 bases not matched to a gene. Germline V CDR1 and CDR2: SGHVS, FNYEAQ. The length of the CDR3 is 16 residues. CDR3 in DNA: TGTGCCAGCAGCTCTGGACTAGCCGTTTTCCAAGAGACCCAGTACTTC. It specifies CASSSGLAVFQETQYF.

Details on this clonotype: This may stem from a read error, because a much larger clone lies one nucleotide away. The chain has TRBV7-2 and TRBJ1-5, with TRBD1 as a possible D gene (5 bases). The CDR3 consists of 15 residues. Germline CDR1 is SGHTA and CDR2 is FQGNSA. Trimming stripped 2 bases from V and 6 bases from J, with 14 bases between. The DNA of the CDR3 is TGTGCCAGCAGCTTAATGAGGCAGGGAGGTCAGCCCCAGCATTTT. Residues: CASSLMRQGGQPQHF.

In regard to this clonotype: A much more abundant neighbour one base away suggests this may be a read error. CDR3 region: CASNPGDLAGDRDEQLF. The CDR3 DNA reads TGTGCCAGCAACCCAGGGGATCTTGCGGGAGATAGGGATGAGCAGCTCTTC. This chain links TRBV19 with TRBJ2-1; a possible D gene is TRBD2 (7 bases). Germline V gene data show CDR1 as LNHDA and CDR2 as SQIVND (reference sequence). The CDR3 is made up of 17 amino acids.

This clonotype has ten or more counts. The gene calls are TRBV20-1 and TRBJ1-1; TRBD1 is a possible D gene (6 bases). V lost 3 bases and J 5 bases, leaving 13 bases between the germline ends. The CDR3 loop spans 13 amino acids. Germline CDR1 DFQATT, CDR2 SNEGSKA (reference sequence). CDR3 sequence reads: CSASRGRETEAFF. The CDR3 DNA sequence: TGCAGTGCTAGCCGGGGGCGAGAAACTGAAGCTTTCTTT.

As to this clonotype: Since a much larger clone is just one base distant, this may be a read error. The CDR3: CAGSQQANYGYTF. In DNA form, the CDR3 reads TGTGCCGGCAGCCAACAAGCTAACTATGGCTACACCTTC. This rearrangement joins TRBV2 to TRBJ1-2; D is uncertain. The CDR3 loop spans 13 amino acids. From germline, CDR1 is SNHLY and CDR2 FYNNEI.

The table lists this clonotype with a few counts. This sequence joins TRBV4-1 and TRBJ1-2; perhaps TRBD1 as D (6 bases). Germline assignment: CDR1 MGHRA and CDR2 YSYEKL. The CDR3 has 15 amino acids. Trimming shortened V by 0 bases and J by 4 bases, and 12 bases separated the two germline ends. CDR3 coding DNA: TGCGCCAGCAGCCAAGATTTGGACAGCCTCTATGGCTACACCTTC. Its translation: CASSQDLDSLYGYTF.

This clonotype was detected ten times or more. V is TRBV2 and J is TRBJ1-2; TRBD1 might be the D (6 bases). Trimming left V 6 bases short and J 0 bases short, with 14 bases between. This CDR3 is 15 amino acids long. In germline, CDR1 is SNHLY, CDR2 FYNNEI. The CDR3: CASSPRGTANYGYTF. The CDR3 region has the DNA TGTGCCAGCAGCCCCAGGGGAACCGCTAACTATGGCTACACCTTC.

V usage is TRBV9 and J usage is TRBJ2-1, with a possible D match to TRBD1 (5 bases). The CDR3 is 15 amino acids. Germline V gene lookup returns CDR1 SGDLS and CDR2 YYNGEE. Trimming pared 4 bases from V and 9 bases from J, leaving 20 bases between. The chain's CDR3 is CASSLDLRVFTEQFF. The DNA of the CDR3 is TGTGCCAGCAGCCTTGACCTCAGGGTATTCACTGAGCAGTTCTTC.

The table lists this clonotype with many counts. This chain uses TRBV20-1 with TRBJ2-7; 9 nucleotides align to TRBD1. The CDR3 extends over 16 amino acids. The germline V gene encodes CDR1 DFQATT and CDR2 SNEGSKA (reference sequence). V lost 3 bases to trimming and J lost 3 bases; unmatched junction nucleotides: 12. The CDR3 nucleotides read TGCAGTGCTAGCCGCTCCCGGGGACAGGGCAACTACGAGCAGTACTTC. Translated, it gives CSASRSRGQGNYEQYF.